Listed here are 25 T cell receptor beta chains from one sample, sequenced in a study of T cell responses to AZD1222 COVID-19 vaccine. Profiled with immunoSEQ multiplex PCR; TCRdb holds only in-frame clones, not every one. The table shows roughly 100,000 clones, with over 80% occurring only once. Sequenced material: peripheral blood, taken on day 0 of AZD1222 vaccination. The receptors stem from an adult in good health.

The chain carries TRBV19 and TRBJ2-2; D possibly corresponds to TRBD1 (6 bases). There are 17 residues in the CDR3. The V gene's germline CDR1 is LNHDA and CDR2 SQIVND (reference sequence). The V and J ends lost 3 bases and 4 bases respectively, with 18 bases between them. The CDR3 coding sequence is TGTGCCAGTAGTATCGGGCAACTTGGACAGCCCACCGGGGAGCTGTTTTTT. Its translation: CASSIGQLGQPTGELFF. The full variable domain, its missing parts supplied by reference TRBV19 and TRBJ2-2, is DGGITQSPKYLFRKEGQNVTLSCEQNLNHDAMYWYRQDPGQGLRLIYYSQIVNDFQKGDIAEGYSVSREKKESFPLTVTSAQKNPTAFYLCASSIGQLGQPTGELFFGEGSRLTVL.

The gene calls are TRBV7-2 and TRBJ1-1; D possibly corresponds to TRBD1 (5 bases). The CDR3 totals 14 residues. The V gene's germline CDR1 is SGHTA and CDR2 FQGNSA. V gave up 1 base and J gave up 5 bases, with 11 bases separating them. The CDR3 here is CASSLGGVGTEAFF. CDR3 coding DNA: TGTGCCAGCAGCTTAGGGGGCGTGGGGACTGAAGCTTTCTTT.

The V call is TRBV7-2, the J call TRBJ1-2; 7 bases are shared with TRBD1. Germline-derived CDR1 and CDR2 are SGHTA and FQGNSA. The ends lost 3 bases at V and 8 bases at J; junction bases unmatched: 6. The CDR3 runs to 13 residues. CDR3 sequence: CASSFTGDGGYTF. The CDR3 DNA reads as TGTGCCAGCAGCTTTACAGGGGATGGGGGCTACACCTTC.

The V gene is TRBV27, the J gene TRBJ2-7, with a possible D match to TRBD1 (6 bases). Germline CDR1 MNHEY, CDR2 SMNVEV (reference sequence). CDR3 length: 14 amino acids. V shed 3 bases and J shed 3 bases, with 12 bases lying between them. In nucleotides, the CDR3 is TGTGCCAGCAGTTTCAGCACAGGGATCTACGAGCAGTACTTC. Translating it yields CASSFSTGIYEQYF.

The chain uses TRBV5-4 and TRBJ1-3, with TRBD1 matching 7 bases. V lost 0 bases to trimming and J lost 2 bases; unmatched junction nucleotides: 8. The germline V gene encodes CDR1 SGHNT and CDR2 YYREEE (reference sequence). This CDR3 region has 17 residues. The CDR3 loop reads CASSLGEGALTGNTIYF. CDR3 nucleotides: TGTGCCAGCAGCTTGGGAGAGGGGGCGCTCACTGGAAACACCATATATTTT.

This clone showed up just once. The chain recombines TRBV6-2 or TRBV6-3 with TRBJ2-5; weak D call: TRBD2 (5 bases). This CDR3 region has 17 residues. The germline gives CDR1 MNHEY, CDR2 SVGEGT. V was clipped by 0 bases and J by 5 bases, with 19 bases between them. The DNA of the CDR3 is TGTGCCAGCAGTTACTCGATAGGGAGAGGTCCCACGGAGACCCAGTACTTC. It codes for CASSYSIGRGPTETQYF.

V is TRBV7-2 and J is TRBJ1-1; D is undetermined. Trimming left V 2 bases short and J 4 bases short, with 8 bases between. Germline CDR1 reads SGHTA; CDR2 reads FQGNSA. The CDR3 totals 13 residues. The CDR3 coding sequence is TGTGCCAGCAGCTTACAGGAGCGCACTGAAGCTTTCTTT. Translation: CASSLQERTEAFF.

The chain is built from TRBV19 and TRBJ1-6; D call uncertain. The CDR3 consists of 13 residues. Germline V lookup: CDR1 LNHDA, CDR2 SQIVND (reference sequence). Trimming removed 3 bases from V and 11 bases from J, with 11 bases in between. The CDR3 nucleotides are TGTGCCAGTAGTATCAACGGGGAAACACCCCTCCACTTT. Encoded protein: CASSINGETPLHF.

This clone was seen once. The chain joins TRBV4-1 to TRBJ1-1; D uncertain. Germline values: CDR1 MGHRA, CDR2 YSYEKL. CDR3 size: 11 residues. V gave up 2 bases and J gave up 2 bases, with 0 bases separating them. CDR3 in DNA: TGCGCCAGCAGCCAAAACACTGAAGCTTTCTTT. It encodes CASSQNTEAFF.

V is TRBV5-6 and J is TRBJ2-1, with D possibly TRBD2 on 7 matching bases. Trimming left V 3 bases short and J 4 bases short, with 14 bases between. This CDR3 comprises 15 residues. Germline assignment: CDR1 SGHDT and CDR2 YYEEEE. CDR3 in amino acids: CASSSSRGAYNEQFF. The CDR3 region has the DNA TGTGCCAGCAGCTCATCTCGGGGGGCATACAATGAGCAGTTCTTC.

The chain joins TRBV11-2 to TRBJ1-5; the match to TRBD1 covers 8 bases. After removal of 0 bases from V and 2 bases from J, the junction contained 15 bases not matched to a gene. This CDR3 spans 20 amino acids. The germline V gene encodes CDR1 SGHAT and CDR2 FQNNGV. CDR3 nucleotides: TGTGCCAGCAGCTTAGATTCCTCCCAGGGGGCGTCGAAAGGCAATCAGCCCCAGCATTTT. It specifies CASSLDSSQGASKGNQPQHF.

This sequence joins TRBV6-1 and TRBJ1-3, with no clear D. This CDR3 is 13 amino acids long. Per the germline V gene, CDR1 is MNHNS and CDR2 is SASEGT. V was trimmed by 2 bases and J by 0 bases, leaving 2 bases between them. The CDR3 bases are TGTGCCAGCAGTGAAAACTCTGGAAACACCATATATTTT. It is translated as CASSENSGNTIYF.

V is TRBV9 and J is TRBJ1-3; a possible D gene is TRBD1 (5 bases). Germline V lookup: CDR1 SGDLS, CDR2 YYNGEE. The CDR3 spans 15 residues. Trimming took 0 bases from V and 0 from J, leaving 7 bases between them. CDR3 nucleotides: TGTGCCAGCAGCGTAGGAGGGGTCTCTGGAAACACCATATATTTT. Translated, it gives CASSVGGVSGNTIYF.

This clone appeared once. The V gene is TRBV18, the J gene TRBJ1-3; D may be TRBD1 (5 bases). V was shortened by 1 base and J by 7 bases, with 8 bases between the two germline ends. In germline, CDR1 is KGHSH, CDR2 LQKENI. This CDR3 is 13 amino acids long. The CDR3 region has the DNA TGTGCCAGCTCACCACAGGCAGGGAACACCATATATTTT. It encodes CASSPQAGNTIYF.

The chain employs TRBV6-4 and TRBJ1-1, with D possibly matching TRBD1 (6 bases). V was pared by 0 bases and J by 5 bases, with 10 bases between. Germline V CDR1 and CDR2: MRHNA, SNTAGT. The CDR3 loop spans 14 amino acids. CDR3: CASSDSSRGTEAFF. CDR3 in DNA: TGTGCCAGCAGTGACTCTTCAAGGGGGACTGAAGCTTTCTTT.

The rearrangement joins TRBV11-1 to TRBJ2-7, with D tentatively TRBD2 (5 bases). There are 16 residues in the CDR3. From germline, CDR1 is SGHAT and CDR2 FQDESV (reference sequence). The germline V and J ends were trimmed by 0 bases and 0 bases, with 12 bases remaining between them. The CDR3 here is CASSLARGLPSYEQYF. DNA of the CDR3: TGTGCCAGCAGCTTAGCGAGAGGGTTACCCTCCTACGAGCAGTACTTC.

This chain uses TRBV5-7 with TRBJ1-5, with a tentative D call TRBD1 (5 bases). TRBV5-7 is marked as an open reading frame, function uncertain. The CDR3 contains 16 residues. Trimming took 1 base from V and 0 from J, leaving 11 bases between them. Here the CDR3 DNA reads TGTGCCAGCAGCTTGCCGTCAGGGAATAGCAATCAGCCCCAGCATTTT. Translating it yields CASSLPSGNSNQPQHF.

The chain has TRBV7-2 and TRBJ1-5, with a possible D match to TRBD1 (5 bases). This CDR3 has 13 residues. V lost 2 bases, J lost 5 bases, and 7 bases lay in between. CDR1 and CDR2 from the germline V gene are SGHTA and FQGNSA. CDR3 bases: TGTGCCAGCAGCTTACAGGGAGATCAGCCCCAGCATTTT. It specifies CASSLQGDQPQHF.

The chain links TRBV9 to TRBJ1-2; D remains unclear. Trimming cost V 0 bases and J 2 bases, with 11 bases left between them. The V gene's germline CDR1 is SGDLS and CDR2 YYNGEE. The CDR3 runs to 15 residues. In nucleotides, the CDR3 is TGTGCCAGCAGCGTAGAAGGTCAGGCCAACTATGGCTACACCTTC. Its translation is CASSVEGQANYGYTF.

The gene calls are TRBV6-5 and TRBJ1-1; 7 bases line up with TRBD1. Germline V gene data show CDR1 as MNHEY and CDR2 as SVGAGI. The CDR3 length is 14 residues. V trimming: 6 bases; J trimming: 1 base; junction bases outside the gene matches: 5. The CDR3 region has the DNA TGTGCCAGCAGAAACGAGGGGGCGAACACTGAAGCTTTCTTT. This codes for CASRNEGANTEAFF.

V and J are TRBV6-2 or TRBV6-3 and TRBJ1-2; D is ambiguous. Germline assignment: CDR1 MNHEY and CDR2 SVGEGT. The CDR3 has 16 residues. V was cut by 0 bases and J by 6 bases, with 17 bases left in between. The CDR3 spells CASSYSETPGVNGYTF. CDR3 sequence (DNA): TGTGCCAGCAGTTACTCGGAGACGCCTGGGGTAAATGGCTACACCTTC.

The chain employs TRBV7-2 and TRBJ2-7; perhaps TRBD2 as D (6 bases). Germline values: CDR1 SGHTA, CDR2 FQGNSA. Deletions cut 1 base from V and 3 bases from J, with 10 bases between. CDR3 length: 14 amino acids. The CDR3: CASSLDLGGYEQYF. As DNA, the CDR3 is TGTGCCAGCAGCTTAGACCTGGGGGGCTACGAGCAGTACTTC.

The V call is TRBV2, the J call TRBJ2-1; 13 bases line up with TRBD2. The trim removed 5 bases at V and 7 bases at J, leaving 2 bases unmatched. Germline CDR1 is SNHLY and CDR2 is FYNNEI. The CDR3 runs 14 residues. CDR3 region: CASSRTSGGNEQFF. DNA for the CDR3: TGTGCCAGCAGTCGGACTAGCGGGGGTAATGAGCAGTTCTTC. Filled out from reference TRBV2 and TRBJ2-1, the complete variable domain reads EPEVTQTPSHQVTQMGQEVILRCVPISNHLYFYWYRQILGQKVEFLVSFYNNEISEKSEIFDDQFSVERPDGSNFTLKIRSTKLEDSAMYFCASSRTSGGNEQFFGPGTRLTVL.

J is TRBJ2-5 and V is TRBV7-8; 12 bases are a match to TRBD2. The length of the CDR3 is 17 residues. Germline V lookup: CDR1 SGHVS, CDR2 FQNEAQ. The junction had 11 bases not matched to a gene; V was cut back by 3 bases and J by 6 bases. The CDR3 DNA follows: TGTGCCAGCAGCTTCTGGACTAGCGGGACTCGGCAGAAGACCCAGTACTTC. This gives the protein CASSFWTSGTRQKTQYF.

This chain uses TRBV5-4 with TRBJ1-2; D remains ambiguous. This CDR3 spans 13 amino acids. Trimming removed 1 base at V and 8 bases at J, with 12 bases between. CDR1 and CDR2 from the germline V gene are SGHNT and YYREEE (reference sequence). The CDR3 bases are TGTGCCAGCAGCTTGAAGGGTGTGGAGGGCTACACCTTC. Protein: CASSLKGVEGYTF. Together with reference TRBV5-4 and TRBJ1-2, the CDR3 gives the full variable domain: ETGVTQSPTHLIKTRGQQVTLRCSSQSGHNTVSWYQQALGQGPQFIFQYYREEENGRGNFPPRFSGLQFPNYSSELNVNALELDDSALYLCASSLKGVEGYTFGSGTRLTVV.